This T cell receptor (beta chain) was recorded in a study of cytomegalovirus exposure and HLA in healthy donors. Study-wide points: In a later analysis, an Asian-associated ancestry cluster reportedly showed fewer N-insertions than the approximately 660-donor mean. A likely sequencing artifact accounted for one observed cluster of highly shared sequence variants.

V lost 0 bases and J lost 1, with 4 bases in between. The CDR3 loop spans 13 amino acids. Germline V gene lookup returns CDR1 LGHNA and CDR2 YSLEER. Primers: 60 Vbeta forward and 13 Jbeta reverse. In the original workflow: The count from a later analysis was tens of millions of unique TCR beta chains, some 9.9 million of them shared. Libraries were prepared by immunoSEQ multiplex PCR; TCRdb keeps only in-frame clonotypes and omits some of them. V and J calls and clone size are as listed in that table; D and trimming were resolved from the DNA. The sample has about 140,000 clones; approximately 82% are singletons. This clone was seen once. Its antigen is unknown.

The gene calls are TRBV4-3 and TRBJ2-7; D is ambiguous. Sequenced: PBMCs. This clonotype was obtained from a woman aged 60-70 years in good health and CMV-seropositive. The CDR3 loop reads CASSQDRSYEQYF. DNA for the CDR3: TGCGCCAGCAGCCAAGACAGGTCCTACGAGCAGTACTTC.